This T cell receptor (beta chain) stems from a study of shared clonotypes between healthy human individuals. Study-wide context: For every donor, three CD4 naive, three CD4 memory, two CD8 naive and one CD8 memory plates were used.

V lost 1 base, J lost 0 bases, and 6 bases stayed unmatched. The CDR3 sequence is 16 residues long. Germline V lookup: CDR1 SGHTA, CDR2 FQGNSA. Repertoires were generated with immunoSEQ multiplex PCR, while TCRdb's copy carries only in-frame clones and drops some. Of approximately 1.5 million clones in the sample, around 98% were seen once. The sample taken for sequencing was naive CD4+ T cells sorted from blood. Subset meaning: CD45RA+ positively selected. This sequence joins TRBV7-2 and TRBJ2-7, with 7 bases that match TRBD2. This clonotype was sampled from a man in his thirties or forties in good health. CDR3 protein: CASSLVGGSVSYEQYF. The DNA of the CDR3 is TGTGCCAGCAGCTTAGTGGGGGGGTCGGTCTCCTACGAGCAGTACTTC.